A single T cell receptor (beta chain) is shown here with its context. Its antigen is not identified. This specimen comes from a study of T cell repertoires in aging, cancer and after chemotherapy. About the research overall: Paired samples before and after chemotherapy came from chronic lymphocytic leukemia patients on fludarabine- or bendamustine-based regimens. Around 10 million TCR reads were in the whole dataset. Study findings and constraints: Untreated cancer patients had significantly lower blood TCR diversity than age-matched healthy donors. Loss of evenness, beyond lost richness, contributed to age-related TCR diversity decline in cancer patients.

Peripheral blood genomic DNA, not sorted cells or RNA, was the template. The CDR3 sequence is 17 residues long. The ends lost 5 bases at V and 2 bases at J; junction bases unmatched: 9. A mixed TRB-A/B primer pool amplified rearranged TRB by multiplex touch-down PCR. In TCRdb, the multiplex PCR reads were re-called with MiXCR into one record per CDR3 protein. The sample includes 2,400 or so distinct CDR3 sequences, about 54% of them seen just once. The genes are TRBV12-3 or TRBV12-4 and TRBJ2-7; the match to TRBD2 covers 13 bases. The sequence was collected from a human donor with a blood cancer. The sample comprised blood. This CDR3 reads CASSPRTSGGRTYEQYF. CDR3 DNA: TGTGCCAGCAGTCCAAGGACTAGCGGGGGTCGAACCTACGAGCAGTACTTC.